The 6 T cell receptor beta chains reported below all come from one sample, sequenced in a study of cytomegalovirus exposure and HLA in healthy donors. Vbeta (60) and Jbeta (13) primers were used in the PCR. Sequencing was performed with immunoSEQ multiplex PCR; in TCRdb, only in-frame clones are kept and a portion is missing. The sample has fewer than 250,000 clones; roughly 85% are singletons. Input material: PBMCs. The receptors derive from a man aged 18 to 30 in good health and CMV-seronegative.

The CDR3 reads CASRTPGTGTYEQYF. CDR3 DNA: TGTGCCAGCAGGACCCCCGGGACAGGGACCTACGAGCAGTACTTC. This sequence joins TRBV27 and TRBJ2-7; 9 bases agree with TRBD1. Trimming cost V 6 bases and J 2 bases; bases outside gene matches: 8. CDR1 is MNHEY and CDR2 is SMNVEV in the germline V gene (reference sequence). This CDR3 spans 15 amino acids.

This chain's CDR3 is CASSASVATSGLYF. Here the CDR3 DNA reads TGTGCCAGCAGCGCTTCGGTAGCGACTAGCGGGTTGTATTTT. The chain employs TRBV9 and TRBJ2-3, with 10 bases fitting TRBD2. Per the germline V gene, CDR1 is SGDLS and CDR2 is YYNGEE. Losses at the gene ends were 3 bases for V and 14 bases for J; bases not matched to a gene: 12. The CDR3 has 14 amino acids.

The chain couples TRBV6-5 to TRBJ2-3, with 9 bases lining up with TRBD2. This CDR3 region has 15 residues. J gave up 7 bases and V 2 bases, and 7 bases lay outside the gene matches. The germline V gene encodes CDR1 MNHEY and CDR2 SVGAGI. As DNA, the CDR3 is TGTGCCAGCAGTTACGAAATAGCGGGGGATAATACGCAGTATTTT. This codes for CASSYEIAGDNTQYF.

V gene TRBV7-6 combines with J gene TRBJ2-5, with TRBD2 matching over 8 bases. This CDR3 is built from 16 residues. Losses at the gene ends were 1 base for V and 1 base for J; bases not matched to a gene: 5. The germline V gene encodes CDR1 SGHVS and CDR2 FNYEAQ. The CDR3 DNA follows: TGTGCCAGCAGCTTAGTAAGACGGGGGGGCCAAGAGACCCAGTACTTC. Encoded protein: CASSLVRRGGQETQYF.

As for this clone: Mismatch with germline at one junction end may stem from a read error. Other DNA sequences in the sample encode the same CDR3. This chain links TRBV18 with TRBJ1-2; TRBD1 matches 9 bases. The CDR3 loop spans 13 amino acids. Germline assignment: CDR1 KGHSH and CDR2 LQKENI. The CDR3 protein is CASSPRTGEGYTF. CDR3 coding DNA: TGTGCCAGCTCCCCACGGACAGGGGAGGGCTACACCTTC. The complete variable domain, with remaining parts taken from reference TRBV18 and TRBJ1-2, reads NAGVMQNPRHLVRRRGQEARLRCSPMKGHSHVYWYRQLPEEGLKFMVYLQKENIIDESGMPKERFSAEFPKEGPSILRIQQVVRGDSAAYFCASSPRTGEGYTFGSGTRLTVV.

V usage is TRBV7-6 and J usage is TRBJ1-5; 7 bases line up with TRBD1. This CDR3 has 14 residues. Germline assignment: CDR1 SGHVS and CDR2 FNYEAQ. The V and J ends lost 1 base and 6 bases, in that order; junction bases with no gene match: 3. The CDR3 DNA reads TGTGCCAGCAGCTTAGAGAGGGGGCTTCAGCCCCAGCATTTT. Translated, it gives CASSLERGLQPQHF.